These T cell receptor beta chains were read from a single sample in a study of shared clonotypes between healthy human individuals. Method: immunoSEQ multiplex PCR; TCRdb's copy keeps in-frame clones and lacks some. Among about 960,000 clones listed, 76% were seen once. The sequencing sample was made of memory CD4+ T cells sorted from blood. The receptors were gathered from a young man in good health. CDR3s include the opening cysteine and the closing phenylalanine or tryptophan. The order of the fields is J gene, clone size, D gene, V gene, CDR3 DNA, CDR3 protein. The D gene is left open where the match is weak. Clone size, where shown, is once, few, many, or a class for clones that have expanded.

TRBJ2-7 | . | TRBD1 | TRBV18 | TGTGCCAGCTCACCACGAACCGGGACAGGGGGTCTTTACGAGCAGTACTTC | CASSPRTGTGGLYEQYF
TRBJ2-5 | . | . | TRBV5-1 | TGCGCCAGCAGCTTGGATTCGAGGGGAGAGACCCAGTACTTC | CASSLDSRGETQYF
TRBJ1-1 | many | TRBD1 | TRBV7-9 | TGTGCCAGCATAGGACAGGGGAACACTGAAGCTTTCTTT | CASIGQGNTEAFF
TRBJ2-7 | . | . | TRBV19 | TGTGCCAGTAGTACAGCCTGGTCCGGCGAGCAGTACTTC | CASSTAWSGEQYF
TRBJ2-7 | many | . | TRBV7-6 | TGTGCCAGCAGCTTATCCGGGCCCTACGAGCAGTACTTC | CASSLSGPYEQYF
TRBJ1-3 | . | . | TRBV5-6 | TGTGCCTCTCAATACAGAGTTTCCTCTGGAAACACCATATATTTT | CASQYRVSSGNTIYF
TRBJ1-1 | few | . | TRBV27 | TGTGCCAGCCTCGGGACGGTGAACACTGAAGCTTTCTTT | CASLGTVNTEAFF
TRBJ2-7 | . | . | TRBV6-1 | TGTGCCAGCAGTGAAGCGCCAGGGTATGACGAGCAGTACTTC | CASSEAPGYDEQYF
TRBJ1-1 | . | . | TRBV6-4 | TGTGCCAGCAGGGCTAAATGGGGGAACACTGAAGCTTTCTTT | CASRAKWGNTEAFF
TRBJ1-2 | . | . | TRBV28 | TGTGCCAGCAGTGGGCCTGACAGGTTTTCGGGCTATGGCTACACCTTC | CASSGPDRFSGYGYTF
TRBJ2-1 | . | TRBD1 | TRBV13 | TGTGCCAGCAGCTCCCTACAGGGGCAAGGGTTCTACAATGAGCAGTTCTTC | CASSSLQGQGFYNEQFF
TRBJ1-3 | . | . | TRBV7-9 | TGTGCCAGCAGCTTGGCAGGGGGAAACACCATATATTTT | CASSLAGGNTIYF
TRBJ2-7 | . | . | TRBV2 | TGTGCCAGCAGTGAAGCCTCCCTTGCAGGGAGCTACGAGCAGTACTTC | CASSEASLAGSYEQYF
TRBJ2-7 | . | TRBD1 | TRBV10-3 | TGTGCCATCACCGGAGGACAGGACTCCTACGAGCAGTACTTC | CAITGGQDSYEQYF
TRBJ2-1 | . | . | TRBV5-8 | TGTGCCAGCAGTCGTCAGTTTGGGACGCACTCCTACAATGAGCAGTTCTTC | CASSRQFGTHSYNEQFF
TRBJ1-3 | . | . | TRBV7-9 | TGTGCCAGCAGCTCGGGGACGGCCTCGGGAAACACCATATATTTT | CASSSGTASGNTIYF
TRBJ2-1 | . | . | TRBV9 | TGTGCCAGCAGCGCCTCTAGCACCGATTCAAATGAGCAGTTCTTC | CASSASSTDSNEQFF
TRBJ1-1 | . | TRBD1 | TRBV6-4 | TGTGCCAGCAGTGTAGGCCAGGGGGCCACTGAAGCTTTCTTT | CASSVGQGATEAFF
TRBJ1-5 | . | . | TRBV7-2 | TGTGCCAGCAGCCCGGAGCCAGGGTCCCCTCCCCAGCATTTT | CASSPEPGSPPQHF
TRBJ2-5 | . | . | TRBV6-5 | TGTGCCAGCAGTTACTCTGGGTTACGGGCCCAGTACTTC | CASSYSGLRAQYF
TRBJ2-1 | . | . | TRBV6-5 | TGTGCCAGCGCATTTCATTTAGGGTCCTACAATGAGCAGTTCTTC | CASAFHLGSYNEQFF
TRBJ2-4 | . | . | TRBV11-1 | TGTGCCAGCAGCTTAGTTTCTGGGAAGGCAAACATTCAGTACTTC | CASSLVSGKANIQYF
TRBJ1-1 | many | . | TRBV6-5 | TGTGCCAGCGCCCCACAGGGCCTTAACACTGAAGCTTTCTTT | CASAPQGLNTEAFF
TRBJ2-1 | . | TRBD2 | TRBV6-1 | TGTGCCAGCAGAGCTGCCACTAGCGGGAACAATGAGCAGTTCTTC | CASRAATSGNNEQFF
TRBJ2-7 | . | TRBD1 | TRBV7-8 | TGTGCCAGCAGCTTAAACAGGGGTACGGACGAGCAGTACTTC | CASSLNRGTDEQYF
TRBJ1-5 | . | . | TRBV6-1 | TGTGCCAGCAGCCCCGGACGGAGCAATCAGCCCCAGCATTTT | CASSPGRSNQPQHF
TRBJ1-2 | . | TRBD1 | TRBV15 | TGTGCCACCAGCCCAATCGCCGACAGGGGCAACTATGGCTACACCTTC | CATSPIADRGNYGYTF
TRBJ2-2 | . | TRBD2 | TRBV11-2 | TGTGCCAGCAAAACCGGGGCTAGCGGGGCCACCGGGGAGCTGTTTTTT | CASKTGASGATGELFF
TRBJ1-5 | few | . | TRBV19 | TGTGCCAGTAGTGCTCGTATACCCGCGGGCAATCAGCCCCAGCATTTT | CASSARIPAGNQPQHF
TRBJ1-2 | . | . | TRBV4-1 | TGCGCCAGCAGCCAAGGGCCAGGGCTTAACTATGGCTACACCTTC | CASSQGPGLNYGYTF
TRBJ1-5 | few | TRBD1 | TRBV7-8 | TGTGCCAGCAGCCGACCGACAGGGCGGCGGGAGCCCCAGCATTTT | CASSRPTGRREPQHF
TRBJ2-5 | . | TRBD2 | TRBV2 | TGTGCCAGCAGGGCAGCGGGGGCCCTCCAAGAGACCCAGTACTTC | CASRAAGALQETQYF
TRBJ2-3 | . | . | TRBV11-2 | TGTGCCAGCAGCTTTAACCCAACAGATACGCAGTATTTT | CASSFNPTDTQYF
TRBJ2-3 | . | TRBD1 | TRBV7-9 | TGTGCCAGCAGAAGGGGTCAACAGGGGGCTAGCAGTCGCACAGATACGCAGTATTTT | CASRRGQQGASSRTDTQYF
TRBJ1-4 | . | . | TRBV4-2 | TGTGCCAGCAGCCAAGCGCAGGGTGTGAATGAAAAACTGTTTTTT | CASSQAQGVNEKLFF
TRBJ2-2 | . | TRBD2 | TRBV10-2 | TGCGCCAGCAGTCGACCGACTAGCGGGAGAGACACCGGGGAGCTGTTTTTT | CASSRPTSGRDTGELFF
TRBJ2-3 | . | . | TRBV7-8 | TGTGCCAGCAGCCTACACGGGGATACGCAGTATTTT | CASSLHGDTQYF
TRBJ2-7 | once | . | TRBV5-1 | TGCGCCAGCAGCTTGGACAGGTTTTCTTACGAGCAGTACTTC | CASSLDRFSYEQYF
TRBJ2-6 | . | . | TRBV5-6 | TGTGCCAGCACCGCGGGGGCTGTCTCTTCTGGGGCCAACGTCCTGACTTTC | CASTAGAVSSGANVLTF
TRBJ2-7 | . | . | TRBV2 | TGTGCCAGCAGTGTACTAGCTTTCTACGAGCAGTACTTC | CASSVLAFYEQYF
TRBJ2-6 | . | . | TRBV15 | TGTGCCACCAGCAAGACTAGACTAGGGGGTGATGGGGCCAACGTCCTGACTTTC | CATSKTRLGGDGANVLTF
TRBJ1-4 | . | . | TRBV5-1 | TGCGCCAGCAGCTTGGCGGCGGGGCCGAATGAAAAACTGTTTTTT | CASSLAAGPNEKLFF
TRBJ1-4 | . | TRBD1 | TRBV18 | TGTGCCAGCTCTCAAGGACAGGGGTTAACAGAAAAACTGTTTTTT | CASSQGQGLTEKLFF
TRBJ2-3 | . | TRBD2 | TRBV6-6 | TGTGCCAGCAGTTACGGACCGCGGGGGACAGATACGCAGTATTTT | CASSYGPRGTDTQYF
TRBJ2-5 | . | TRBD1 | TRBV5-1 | TGCGCCAGCAGCTTTAGACAGGGTCAAGAGACCCAGTACTTC | CASSFRQGQETQYF
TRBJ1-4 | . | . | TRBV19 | TGTGCCAGTACCAGAGGGACCGCGGGAGAAAAACTGTTTTTT | CASTRGTAGEKLFF
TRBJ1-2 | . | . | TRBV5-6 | TGTGCCAGTGGGGTGTACTCTGCACACTATGGCTACACCTTC | CASGVYSAHYGYTF
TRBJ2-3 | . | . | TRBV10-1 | TGCGCCAAGAATTGGAGAGCGTACGACACAGATACGCAGTATTTT | CAKNWRAYDTDTQYF
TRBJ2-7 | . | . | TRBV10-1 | TGCGCCAGCAGTCCTATTACCCACACTCGGGATACGTGTCACGAGCAGTACTTC | CASSPITHTRDTCHEQYF